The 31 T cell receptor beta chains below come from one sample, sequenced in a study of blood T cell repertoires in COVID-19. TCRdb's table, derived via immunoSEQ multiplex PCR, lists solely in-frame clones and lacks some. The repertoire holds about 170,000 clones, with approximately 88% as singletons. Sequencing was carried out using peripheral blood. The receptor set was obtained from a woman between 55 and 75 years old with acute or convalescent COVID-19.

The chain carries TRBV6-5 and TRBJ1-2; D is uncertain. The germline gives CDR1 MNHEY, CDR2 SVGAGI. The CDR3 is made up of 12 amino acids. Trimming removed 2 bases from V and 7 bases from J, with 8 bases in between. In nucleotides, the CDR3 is TGTGCCAGCAGTTACCCCGAGGGTGGCTACACCTTC. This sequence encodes CASSYPEGGYTF.

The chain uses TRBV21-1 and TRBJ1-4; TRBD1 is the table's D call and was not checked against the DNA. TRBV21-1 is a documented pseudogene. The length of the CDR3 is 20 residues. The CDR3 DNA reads TGTGCCAGCATTGGGGTGGGGACAGGGAAAAAGGGGGCAACTAATGAAAAACTGTTTTTT. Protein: CASIGVGTGKKGATNEKLFF.

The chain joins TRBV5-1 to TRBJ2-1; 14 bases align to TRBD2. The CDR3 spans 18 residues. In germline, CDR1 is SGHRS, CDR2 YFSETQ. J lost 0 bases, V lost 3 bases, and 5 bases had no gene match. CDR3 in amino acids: CASSSGLAGASSYNEQFF. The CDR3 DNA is TGCGCCAGCAGCTCGGGACTAGCGGGGGCTAGCTCCTACAATGAGCAGTTCTTC.

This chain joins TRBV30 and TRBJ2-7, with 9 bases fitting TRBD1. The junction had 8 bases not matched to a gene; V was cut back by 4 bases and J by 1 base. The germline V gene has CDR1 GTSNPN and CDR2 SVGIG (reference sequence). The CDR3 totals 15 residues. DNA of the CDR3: TGTGCCTGGAAGGAACAGGGGGCCCCTTCCTACGAGCAGTACTTC. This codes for CAWKEQGAPSYEQYF.

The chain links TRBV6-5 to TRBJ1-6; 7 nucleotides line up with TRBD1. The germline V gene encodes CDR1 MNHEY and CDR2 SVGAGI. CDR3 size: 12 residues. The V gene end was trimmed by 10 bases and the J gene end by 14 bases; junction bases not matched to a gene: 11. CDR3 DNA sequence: TGTGCCACGGGACAGACCCCGGGGGCCCTCCACTTT. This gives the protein CATGQTPGALHF.

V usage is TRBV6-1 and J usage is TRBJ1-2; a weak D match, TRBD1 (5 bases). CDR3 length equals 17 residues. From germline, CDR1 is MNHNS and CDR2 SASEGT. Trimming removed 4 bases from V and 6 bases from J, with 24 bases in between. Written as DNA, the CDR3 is TGTGCCAGCAGTGGGGGGGACGGGGGACCCCAACGCGATGGCTACACCTTC. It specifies CASSGGDGGPQRDGYTF.

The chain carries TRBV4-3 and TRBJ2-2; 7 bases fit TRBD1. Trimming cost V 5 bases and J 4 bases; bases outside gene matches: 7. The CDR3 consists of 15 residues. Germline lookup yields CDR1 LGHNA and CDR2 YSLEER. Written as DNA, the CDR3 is TGCGCCAGCAGCACAGGGGCGGCTGGCACCGGGGAGCTGTTTTTT. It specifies CASSTGAAGTGELFF.

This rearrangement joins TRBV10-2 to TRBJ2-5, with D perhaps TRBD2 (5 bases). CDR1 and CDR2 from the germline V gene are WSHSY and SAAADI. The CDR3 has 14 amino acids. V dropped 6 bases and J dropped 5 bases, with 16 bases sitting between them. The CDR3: CASSLASPKETQYF. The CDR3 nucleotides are TGCGCCAGCAGCCTGGCTAGCCCCAAGGAGACCCAGTACTTC.

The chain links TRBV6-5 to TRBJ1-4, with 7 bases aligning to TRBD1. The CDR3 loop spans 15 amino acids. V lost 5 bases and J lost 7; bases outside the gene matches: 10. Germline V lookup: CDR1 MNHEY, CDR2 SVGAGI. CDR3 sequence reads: CASSTPTRGSEKLFF. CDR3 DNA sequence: TGTGCCAGCAGTACTCCAACCAGGGGGAGTGAAAAACTGTTTTTT.

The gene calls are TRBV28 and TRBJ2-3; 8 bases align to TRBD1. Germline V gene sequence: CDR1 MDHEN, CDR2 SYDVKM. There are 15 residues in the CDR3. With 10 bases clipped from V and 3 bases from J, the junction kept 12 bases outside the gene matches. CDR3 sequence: CATITGGIWTDTQYF. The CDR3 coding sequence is TGTGCCACCATCACAGGGGGGATTTGGACAGATACGCAGTATTTT.

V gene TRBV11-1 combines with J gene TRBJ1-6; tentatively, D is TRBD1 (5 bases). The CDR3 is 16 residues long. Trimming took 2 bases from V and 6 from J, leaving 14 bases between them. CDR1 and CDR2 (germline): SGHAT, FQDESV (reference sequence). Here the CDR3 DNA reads TGTGCCAGCAGCTTAACCGAGTGGGGGGTTAATTCACCCCTCCACTTT. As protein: CASSLTEWGVNSPLHF.

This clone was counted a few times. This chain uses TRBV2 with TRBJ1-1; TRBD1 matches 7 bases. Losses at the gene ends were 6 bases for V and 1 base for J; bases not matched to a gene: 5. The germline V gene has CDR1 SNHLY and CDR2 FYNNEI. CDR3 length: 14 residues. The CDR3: CASRGDRRNTEAFF. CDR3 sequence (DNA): TGTGCCAGCAGGGGGGACAGACGGAACACTGAAGCTTTCTTT.

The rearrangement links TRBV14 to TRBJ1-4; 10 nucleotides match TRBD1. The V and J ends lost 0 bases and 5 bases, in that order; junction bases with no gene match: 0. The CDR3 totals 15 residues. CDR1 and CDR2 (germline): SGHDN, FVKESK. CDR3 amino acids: CASSQEDRGNEKLFF. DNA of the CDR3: TGTGCCAGCAGCCAAGAGGACAGGGGGAATGAAAAACTGTTTTTT.

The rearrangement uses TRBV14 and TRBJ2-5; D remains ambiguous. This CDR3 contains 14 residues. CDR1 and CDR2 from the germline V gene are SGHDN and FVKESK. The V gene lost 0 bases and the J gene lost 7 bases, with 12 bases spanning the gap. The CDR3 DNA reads TGTGCCAGCAGCCAAGAGCGAGGATTCGGGACCCAGTACTTC. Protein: CASSQERGFGTQYF.

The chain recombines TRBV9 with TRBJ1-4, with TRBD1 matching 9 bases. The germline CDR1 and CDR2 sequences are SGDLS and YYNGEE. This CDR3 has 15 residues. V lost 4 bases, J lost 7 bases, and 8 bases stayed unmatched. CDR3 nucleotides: TGTGCCAGCAGCTCCCGGACAGGGGAAGGTGAAAAACTGTTTTTT. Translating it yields CASSSRTGEGEKLFF. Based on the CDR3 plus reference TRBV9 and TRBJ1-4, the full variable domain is DSGVTQTPKHLITATGQRVTLRCSPRSGDLSVYWYQQSLDQGLQFLIQYYNGEERAKGNILERFSAQQFPDLHSELNLSSLELGDSALYFCASSSRTGEGEKLFFGSGTQLSVL.

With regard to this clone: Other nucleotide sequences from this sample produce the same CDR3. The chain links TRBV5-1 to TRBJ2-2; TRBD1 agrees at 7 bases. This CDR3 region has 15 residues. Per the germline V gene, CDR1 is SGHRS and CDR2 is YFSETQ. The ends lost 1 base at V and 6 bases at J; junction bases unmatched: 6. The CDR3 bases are TGCGCCAGCAGCTTGAGGGGGCAGGGGGCCGGGGAGCTGTTTTTT. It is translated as CASSLRGQGAGELFF.

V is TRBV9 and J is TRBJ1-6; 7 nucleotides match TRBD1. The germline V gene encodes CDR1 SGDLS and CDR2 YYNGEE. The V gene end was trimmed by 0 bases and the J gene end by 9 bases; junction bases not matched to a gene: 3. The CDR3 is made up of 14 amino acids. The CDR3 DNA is TGTGCCAGCAGCGTAGGGGCAGGGGGTTCACCCCTCCACTTT. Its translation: CASSVGAGGSPLHF.

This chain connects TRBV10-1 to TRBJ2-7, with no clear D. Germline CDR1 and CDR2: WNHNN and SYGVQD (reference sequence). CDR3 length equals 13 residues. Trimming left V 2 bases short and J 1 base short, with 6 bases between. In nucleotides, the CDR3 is TGCGCCAGCAGTGAGCCGGGTTCCTACGAGCAGTACTTC. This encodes CASSEPGSYEQYF.

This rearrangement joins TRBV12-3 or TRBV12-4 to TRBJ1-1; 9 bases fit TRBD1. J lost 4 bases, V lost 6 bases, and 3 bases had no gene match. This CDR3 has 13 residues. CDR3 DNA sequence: TGTGCCAGCAGAGGACAGGGGTCCACTGAAGCTTTCTTT. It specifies CASRGQGSTEAFF.

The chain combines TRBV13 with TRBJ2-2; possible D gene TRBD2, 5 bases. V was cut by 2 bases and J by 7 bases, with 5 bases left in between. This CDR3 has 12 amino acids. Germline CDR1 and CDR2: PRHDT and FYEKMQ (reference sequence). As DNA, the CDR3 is TGTGCCAGCAGCTTACGGGGCGGGGAGCTGTTTTTT. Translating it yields CASSLRGGELFF.

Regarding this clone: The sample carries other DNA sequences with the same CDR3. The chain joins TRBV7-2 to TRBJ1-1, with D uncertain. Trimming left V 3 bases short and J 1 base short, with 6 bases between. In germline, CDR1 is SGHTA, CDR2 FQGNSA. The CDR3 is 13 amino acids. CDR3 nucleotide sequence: TGTGCCAGCAGCTTGGGCAGGAACACTGAAGCTTTCTTT. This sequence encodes CASSLGRNTEAFF.

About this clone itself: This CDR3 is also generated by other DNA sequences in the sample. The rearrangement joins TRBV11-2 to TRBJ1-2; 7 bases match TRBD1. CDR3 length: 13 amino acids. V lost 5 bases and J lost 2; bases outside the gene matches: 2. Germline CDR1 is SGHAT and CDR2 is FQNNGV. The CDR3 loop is CASSRDSNYGYTF. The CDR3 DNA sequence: TGTGCCAGCAGCAGGGACAGCAACTATGGCTACACCTTC.

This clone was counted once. The CDR3 loop reads CASSWGGAISGNTIYF. CDR3 DNA: TGTGCCAGCAGTTGGGGGGGAGCCATTTCTGGAAACACCATATATTTT. The V and J genes are TRBV27 and TRBJ1-3; D is possibly TRBD1 (5 bases). The CDR3 loop spans 16 amino acids. Germline CDR1 MNHEY, CDR2 SMNVEV (reference sequence). Trimming shortened V by 4 bases and J by 1 base, and 14 bases separated the two germline ends.

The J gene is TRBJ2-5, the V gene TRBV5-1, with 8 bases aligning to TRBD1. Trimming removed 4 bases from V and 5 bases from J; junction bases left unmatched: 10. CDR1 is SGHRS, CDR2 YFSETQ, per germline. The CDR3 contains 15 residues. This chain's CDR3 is CASSPRQGTRETQYF. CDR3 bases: TGCGCCAGCAGCCCCCGACAGGGGACGAGGGAGACCCAGTACTTC.

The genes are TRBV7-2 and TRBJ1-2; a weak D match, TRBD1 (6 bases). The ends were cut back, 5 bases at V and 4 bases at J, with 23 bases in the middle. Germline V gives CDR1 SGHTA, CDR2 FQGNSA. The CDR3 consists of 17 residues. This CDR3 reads CASSPLGTAGESYGYTF. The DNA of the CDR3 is TGTGCCAGCAGCCCACTTGGTACGGCAGGGGAGTCCTATGGCTACACCTTC.

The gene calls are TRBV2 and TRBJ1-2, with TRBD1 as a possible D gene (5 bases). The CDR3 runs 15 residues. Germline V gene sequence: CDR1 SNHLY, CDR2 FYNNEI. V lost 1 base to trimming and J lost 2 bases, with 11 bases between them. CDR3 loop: CASSEDTKGNYGYTF. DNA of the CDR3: TGTGCCAGCAGTGAAGACACGAAGGGGAACTATGGCTACACCTTC.

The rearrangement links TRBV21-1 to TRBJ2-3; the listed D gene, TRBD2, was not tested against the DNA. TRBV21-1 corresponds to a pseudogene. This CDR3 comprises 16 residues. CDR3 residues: CASSNFGLEITDTQYF. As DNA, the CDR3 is TGTGCCAGCAGCAACTTTGGACTAGAGATCACAGATACGCAGTATTTT.

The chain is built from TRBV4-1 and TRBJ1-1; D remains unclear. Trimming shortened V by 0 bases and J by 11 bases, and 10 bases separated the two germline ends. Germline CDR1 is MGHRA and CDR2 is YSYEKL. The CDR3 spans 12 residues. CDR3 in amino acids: CASSQEGGWAFF. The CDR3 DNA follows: TGCGCCAGCAGCCAAGAGGGAGGATGGGCTTTCTTT.

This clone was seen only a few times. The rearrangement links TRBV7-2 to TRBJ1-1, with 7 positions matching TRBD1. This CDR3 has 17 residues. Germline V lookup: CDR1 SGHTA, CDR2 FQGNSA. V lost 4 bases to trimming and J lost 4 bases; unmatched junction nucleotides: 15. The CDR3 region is CASSSRDSGFIGTEAFF. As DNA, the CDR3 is TGTGCCAGCAGCTCCCGGGACAGTGGTTTTATTGGCACTGAAGCTTTCTTT.

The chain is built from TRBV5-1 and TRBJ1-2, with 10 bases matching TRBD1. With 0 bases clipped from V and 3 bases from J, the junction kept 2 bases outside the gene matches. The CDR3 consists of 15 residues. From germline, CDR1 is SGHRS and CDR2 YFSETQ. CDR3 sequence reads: CASSLATGGDYGYTF. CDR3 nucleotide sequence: TGCGCCAGCAGCTTGGCGACAGGGGGCGACTATGGCTACACCTTC.

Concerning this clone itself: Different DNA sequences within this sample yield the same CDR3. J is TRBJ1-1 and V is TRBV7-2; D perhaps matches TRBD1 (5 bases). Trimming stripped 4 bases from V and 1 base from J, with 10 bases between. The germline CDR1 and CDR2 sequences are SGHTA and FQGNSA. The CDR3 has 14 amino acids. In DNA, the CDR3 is TGTGCCAGCAGCTCGGTGGGGGGGAACACTGAAGCTTTCTTT. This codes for CASSSVGGNTEAFF.